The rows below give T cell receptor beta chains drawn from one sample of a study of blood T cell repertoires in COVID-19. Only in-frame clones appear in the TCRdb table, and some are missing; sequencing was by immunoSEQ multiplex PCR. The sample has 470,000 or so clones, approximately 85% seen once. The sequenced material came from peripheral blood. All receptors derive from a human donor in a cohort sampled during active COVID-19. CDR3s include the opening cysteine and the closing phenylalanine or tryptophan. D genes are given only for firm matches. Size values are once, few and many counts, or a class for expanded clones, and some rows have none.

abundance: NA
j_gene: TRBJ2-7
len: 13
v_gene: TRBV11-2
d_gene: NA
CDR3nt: TGTGCCAGCAGCTTAGCACTCTTGGACGAGCAGTACTTC
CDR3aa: CASSLALLDEQYF

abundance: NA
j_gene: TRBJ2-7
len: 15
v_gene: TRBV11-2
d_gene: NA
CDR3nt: TGTGCCAGCAGCCGACAGGTACCCGCTTCCTACGAGCAGTACTTC
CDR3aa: CASSRQVPASYEQYF

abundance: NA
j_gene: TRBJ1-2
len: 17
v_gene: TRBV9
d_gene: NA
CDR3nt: TGTGCCAGCAGCGCTAAAGGCCCGGACAGAATTAACTATGGCTACACCTTC
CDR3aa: CASSAKGPDRINYGYTF

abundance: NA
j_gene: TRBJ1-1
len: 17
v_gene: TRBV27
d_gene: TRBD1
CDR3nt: TGTGCCAGCAGTTCCCGAATCCCACAGGGGTGGGACACTGAAGCTTTCTTT
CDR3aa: CASSSRIPQGWDTEAFF

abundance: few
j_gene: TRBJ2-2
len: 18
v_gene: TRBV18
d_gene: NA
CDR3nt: TGTGCCAGCCCTTCACATGGAGGGCCAGACGGGCGCACCGGGGAGCTGTTTTTT
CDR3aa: CASPSHGGPDGRTGELFF

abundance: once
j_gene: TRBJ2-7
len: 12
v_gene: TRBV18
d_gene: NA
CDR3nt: TGTGCCAGCTCACCCGGGGTCTACGAGCAGTACTTC
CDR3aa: CASSPGVYEQYF

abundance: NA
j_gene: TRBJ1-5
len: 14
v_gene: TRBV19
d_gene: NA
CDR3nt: TGTGCCAGTAGTATAAATGGGGCCACTCAGCCCCAGCATTTT
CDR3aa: CASSINGATQPQHF

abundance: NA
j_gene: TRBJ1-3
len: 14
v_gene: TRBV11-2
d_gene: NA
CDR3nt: TGTGCCAGCAGCTTAGCAGGGGACGGAAACACCATATATTTT
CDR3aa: CASSLAGDGNTIYF

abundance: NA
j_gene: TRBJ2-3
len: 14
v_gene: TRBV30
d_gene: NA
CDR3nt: TGTGCCTCCACTAGTGGTCTTAGCACAGATACGCAGTATTTT
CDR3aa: CASTSGLSTDTQYF

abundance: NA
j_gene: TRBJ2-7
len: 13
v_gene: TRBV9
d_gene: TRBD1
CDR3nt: TGTGCCAGCGCCGGGGCAGGGGGCCACGAGCAGTACTTC
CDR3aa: CASAGAGGHEQYF

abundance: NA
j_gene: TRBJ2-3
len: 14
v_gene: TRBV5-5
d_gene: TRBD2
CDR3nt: TGTGCCAGCAGCCCGGGACTATCCCCAGATACGCAGTATTTT
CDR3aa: CASSPGLSPDTQYF

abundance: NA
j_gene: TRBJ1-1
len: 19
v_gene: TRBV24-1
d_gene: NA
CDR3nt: TGTGCCACCAGTGACCGGAACAGGGAAAGGGGGTCTTCGGACACTGAAGCTTTCTTT
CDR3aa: CATSDRNRERGSSDTEAFF

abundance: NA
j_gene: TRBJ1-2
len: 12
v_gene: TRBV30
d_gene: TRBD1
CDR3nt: TGTGCCTGGAGTGCGGACAGGGATGGCCACACCTTC
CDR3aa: CAWSADRDGHTF

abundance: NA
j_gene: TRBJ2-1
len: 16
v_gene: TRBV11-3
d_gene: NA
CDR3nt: TGTGCCAGCAGCTTAGATCCAGGGGTTGGCTACAATGAGCAGTTCTTC
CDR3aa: CASSLDPGVGYNEQFF

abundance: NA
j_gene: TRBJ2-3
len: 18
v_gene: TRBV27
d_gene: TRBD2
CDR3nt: TGTGCCAGCAGACCCGCGGGCTTAGCGGGAGGGCCTTCTGATACGCAGTATTTT
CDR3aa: CASRPAGLAGGPSDTQYF

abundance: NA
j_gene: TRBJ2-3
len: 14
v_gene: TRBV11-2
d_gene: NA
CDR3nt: TGTGCCAGCAAACTGAGGGGGAGCACAGATACGCAGTATTTT
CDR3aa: CASKLRGSTDTQYF

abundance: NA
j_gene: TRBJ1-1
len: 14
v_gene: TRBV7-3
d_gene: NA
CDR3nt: TGTGCCAGCAGCTCCCACCCGGGGAACACTGAAGCTTTCTTT
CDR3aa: CASSSHPGNTEAFF

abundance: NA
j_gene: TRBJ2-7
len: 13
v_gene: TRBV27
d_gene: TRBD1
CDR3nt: TGTGCCAGTGGGACAGGGGGTGCCTACGAGCAGTACTTC
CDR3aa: CASGTGGAYEQYF

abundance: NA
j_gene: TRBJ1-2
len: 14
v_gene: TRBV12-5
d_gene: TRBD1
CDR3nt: TGTGCTAGTGGTTCACCAAGGGACAGTTATGGCTACACCTTC
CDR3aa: CASGSPRDSYGYTF